The following is a T cell receptor beta chain sequence with its context. Sample-barcoded 5' priming and a J-beta primer mix drove a second PCR of roughly 7 to 11 cycles. Using its own MiXCR run on the 5' RACE reads, TCRdb lists one record per CDR3 protein. Of 850,000 to 1,300,000 distinct CDR3 sequences listed, around 43% are singletons. This sample is drawn from a study of blood T cells in healthy people across ages. V was cut by 1 base and J by 3 bases, with 12 bases left in between. CDR1 and CDR2 from the germline V gene are SGHAT and FQNNGV. The CDR3 has 16 residues. Sequenced sample: blood. The source of this sequence is a woman aged 55-69 years in good health. This rearrangement joins TRBV11-2 to TRBJ1-4, with a weak D call TRBD1 (6 bases). CDR3 region: CASSLGQVAANEKLFF. The CDR3 nucleotides read TGTGCCAGCAGCTTAGGACAGGTGGCGGCTAATGAAAAACTGTTTTTT.